This entry is about one TCR beta chain. This entry comes from a study of blood T cell repertoires in COVID-19. Whole-study context: Nucleic acid was either cDNA or gDNA, and it came from T cells, B-cell-depleted T cells, or PBMCs.

Original processing notes: Amplifying reference gene primers gave estimates of nucleated cell counts. Here immunoSEQ multiplex PCR was the method, and the copy in TCRdb shows in-frame clones only, minus some. Clone size and V and J calls were adopted from that table, with D and trimming inferred from the DNA. The repertoire holds some 350,000 clones, with more than 75% as singletons. Enrollees, 18 to 89 years old, lived in around 23 US areas. Cohort placement rested on clinical history that participants reported themselves. V lost 1 base to trimming and J lost 0 bases, with 15 bases between them. The CDR3 runs to 17 residues. Germline CDR1 and CDR2: MDHEN and SYDVKM.

Sample: PBMCs or T cells enriched from blood (not recorded which). The source is a woman aged 30 to 39 who had recovered from COVID-19. V usage is TRBV28 and J usage is TRBJ1-2; tentative D call: TRBD1 (5 bases). Here the CDR3 reads CASSLSPDSPSNYGYTF. CDR3 in DNA: TGTGCCAGCAGTTTATCCCCTGACAGCCCTTCTAACTATGGCTACACCTTC.